One and the same sample provided the 28 T cell receptor beta chains below, sequenced in a study of shared clonotypes between healthy human individuals. The table came from immunoSEQ multiplex PCR; TCRdb's copy has only in-frame clones and leaves some out. Of some 500,000 clones in the sample, around 96% were seen once. Sequenced: naive CD4+ T cells sorted from blood. As to subset: CD45RA+ positively selected. Every receptor here comes from a young woman in good health.

The rearrangement uses TRBV5-1 and TRBJ2-7; a possible D gene is TRBD1 (5 bases). The germline V and J ends were trimmed by 1 base and 2 bases, with 10 bases remaining between them. The V gene's germline CDR1 is SGHRS and CDR2 YFSETQ. This CDR3 has 14 residues. The CDR3 DNA is TGCGCCAGCAGCTTGCAGGGCCCCCCCTACGAGCAGTACTTC. Residues: CASSLQGPPYEQYF.

V is TRBV9 and J is TRBJ1-2, with D unresolved. The length of the CDR3 is 14 residues. Trimming left V 4 bases short and J 0 bases short, with 10 bases between. In germline, CDR1 is SGDLS, CDR2 YYNGEE. Written as DNA, the CDR3 is TGTGCCAGCAGCTTGACTGGGACTAACTATGGCTACACCTTC. Its protein is CASSLTGTNYGYTF. The complete variable domain, with remaining parts taken from reference TRBV9 and TRBJ1-2, reads DSGVTQTPKHLITATGQRVTLRCSPRSGDLSVYWYQQSLDQGLQFLIQYYNGEERAKGNILERFSAQQFPDLHSELNLSSLELGDSALYFCASSLTGTNYGYTFGSGTRLTVV.

This sequence joins TRBV13 and TRBJ2-1; 8 nucleotides match TRBD2. The ends lost 5 bases at V and 2 bases at J; junction bases unmatched: 8. The CDR3 is 16 amino acids. Germline-derived CDR1 and CDR2 are PRHDT and FYEKMQ (reference sequence). CDR3 coding DNA: TGTGCCAGCAGCGTATCTAGCGGGCACACCTACAATGAGCAGTTCTTC. Translated: CASSVSSGHTYNEQFF.

The chain employs TRBV5-1 and TRBJ2-1; D is uncertain. Trimming took off 0 bases at V and 4 bases at J, with 11 bases between the two ends. The CDR3 sequence is 15 residues long. CDR1 is SGHRS, CDR2 YFSETQ, per germline. CDR3 protein: CASSLGASRYNEQFF. CDR3 in DNA: TGCGCCAGCAGCTTGGGGGCCTCGAGATACAATGAGCAGTTCTTC.

V gene TRBV30 combines with J gene TRBJ1-3; D not certain. The CDR3 spans 14 residues. Per the germline V gene, CDR1 is GTSNPN and CDR2 is SVGIG (reference sequence). V was pared by 4 bases and J by 4 bases, with 14 bases between. CDR3 protein: CAWNLGFSGNTIYF. The CDR3 bases are TGTGCCTGGAACCTAGGGTTTTCAGGAAACACCATATATTTT.

The chain couples TRBV2 to TRBJ2-7; 7 nucleotides line up with TRBD2. Per the germline V gene, CDR1 is SNHLY and CDR2 is FYNNEI. With 7 bases clipped from V and 0 bases from J, the junction kept 6 bases outside the gene matches. This CDR3 spans 14 amino acids. The CDR3 DNA follows: TGTGCCAGCACCCTAACTAGCGACTCCTACGAGCAGTACTTC. This translates into CASTLTSDSYEQYF. Full variable domain (rest looked up from reference TRBV2 and TRBJ2-7): EPEVTQTPSHQVTQMGQEVILRCVPISNHLYFYWYRQILGQKVEFLVSFYNNEISEKSEIFDDQFSVERPDGSNFTLKIRSTKLEDSAMYFCASTLTSDSYEQYFGPGTRLTVT.

The chain recombines TRBV7-3 with TRBJ2-1, with D perhaps matching TRBD1 (6 bases). Trimming pared 5 bases from V and 3 bases from J, leaving 17 bases between. CDR1 and CDR2 (germline): SGHTA, FQGTGA. The CDR3 is made up of 16 amino acids. In DNA form, the CDR3 reads TGTGCCAGCAGCCCCCGCCACAGGGTAGGCTACAATGAGCAGTTCTTC. Translation: CASSPRHRVGYNEQFF.

This rearrangement joins TRBV10-3 to TRBJ2-1, with 9 bases matching TRBD1. The V gene end was trimmed by 2 bases and the J gene end by 12 bases; junction bases not matched to a gene: 11. This CDR3 spans 15 amino acids. Germline loops: CDR1 ENHRY, CDR2 SYGVKD. CDR3 DNA: TGTGCCATCAGTGAGGAAGACAGGGGGACACCTACGCAGTTCTTC. This sequence encodes CAISEEDRGTPTQFF.

The chain employs TRBV19 and TRBJ1-1, with 10 positions matching TRBD1. The CDR3 is made up of 15 amino acids. CDR1 LNHDA and CDR2 SQIVND come from the germline V gene (reference sequence). The V segment lost 7 bases and the J segment 5 bases; nucleotides outside the gene matches: 10. CDR3 DNA sequence: TGTGCCAGTACGATACCGGGACAGGGGAGGACTGAAGCTTTCTTT. Protein product: CASTIPGQGRTEAFF.

This chain connects TRBV5-1 to TRBJ2-3; D gene ambiguous. The CDR3 has 12 residues. Germline V gene sequence: CDR1 SGHRS, CDR2 YFSETQ. V was pared by 1 base and J by 5 bases, with 5 bases between. The CDR3 DNA sequence: TGCGCCAGCAGCTTGACCCTAGATACGCAGTATTTT. It encodes CASSLTLDTQYF.

V is TRBV18 and J is TRBJ1-1; D may be TRBD1 (5 bases). CDR3 length: 13 amino acids. Per the germline V gene, CDR1 is KGHSH and CDR2 is LQKENI. With 2 bases removed from V and 7 bases from J, the gap between germline ends came to 11 bases. CDR3 nucleotides: TGTGCCAGCTCACCAGGCGGGAGGGGTGAAGCTTTCTTT. It specifies CASSPGGRGEAFF.

The J gene is TRBJ1-4, the V gene TRBV28; the D gene is possibly TRBD1 (5 bases). CDR1 MDHEN and CDR2 SYDVKM come from the germline V gene. The CDR3 contains 16 residues. V shed 3 bases and J shed 0 bases, with 11 bases lying between them. This CDR3 is CASSFPRGTTNEKLFF. The CDR3, as DNA: TGTGCCAGCAGTTTTCCCCGGGGGACAACTAATGAAAAACTGTTTTTT.

On this clone itself: A junction end diverges from the germline sequence, so it may reflect a read error. This rearrangement joins TRBV28 to TRBJ2-4; D is ambiguous. Germline CDR1 reads MDHEN; CDR2 reads SYDVKM. This CDR3 region has 12 residues. The CDR3 coding sequence is TGTGCCAGCAGTACTCCGTCCGCTCGTAGGGACTTC. Protein: CASSTPSARRDF.

J is TRBJ2-1 and V is TRBV7-9, with a tentative D call TRBD2 (8 bases). The CDR3 is 16 amino acids. V gave up 5 bases and J gave up 8 bases, with 22 bases separating them. Germline assignment: CDR1 SEHNR and CDR2 FQNEAQ (reference sequence). The CDR3 here is CASSPRGGLGVYEQFF. The DNA for the CDR3 is TGTGCCAGCAGCCCCAGGGGGGGACTAGGAGTATATGAGCAGTTCTTC.

The chain combines TRBV2 with TRBJ2-2; D is uncertain. There are 13 residues in the CDR3. The V end lost 2 bases, the J end lost 7 bases, and 8 bases lay between the germline ends. CDR1 SNHLY and CDR2 FYNNEI come from the germline V gene. CDR3 in amino acids: CASSEFKDGELFF. The CDR3 bases are TGTGCCAGCAGTGAATTTAAGGACGGGGAGCTGTTTTTT.

The genes are TRBV9 and TRBJ2-3; 7 nucleotides match TRBD1. Germline V gene sequence: CDR1 SGDLS, CDR2 YYNGEE. With 4 bases clipped from V and 1 base from J, the junction kept 6 bases outside the gene matches. The CDR3 loop spans 15 amino acids. For the CDR3, the DNA is TGTGCCAGCAGCTTACGACAGGGCCGCACAGATACGCAGTATTTT. Protein product: CASSLRQGRTDTQYF.

The rearrangement links TRBV6-5 to TRBJ1-4; D gene unclear. V was pared by 0 bases and J by 8 bases, with 13 bases between. The CDR3 length is 15 residues. The V gene's germline CDR1 is MNHEY and CDR2 SVGAGI. The CDR3 DNA reads TGTGCCAGCAGTTACTCATACACCCTAGGGGAAAAACTGTTTTTT. This encodes CASSYSYTLGEKLFF.

The sample holds a few counts of this clone. This chain links TRBV30 with TRBJ1-5; 7 bases are a match to TRBD1. CDR3 length: 13 residues. The ends lost 4 bases at V and 7 bases at J; junction bases unmatched: 7. Per the germline V gene, CDR1 is GTSNPN and CDR2 is SVGIG (reference sequence). DNA for the CDR3: TGTGCCTGGAATCACAGGGGAGCACAGCCCCAGCATTTT. This codes for CAWNHRGAQPQHF.

The V call is TRBV11-2, the J call TRBJ1-1; D is undetermined. The germline V gene encodes CDR1 SGHAT and CDR2 FQNNGV. This CDR3 spans 15 amino acids. V lost 3 bases and J lost 0, with 11 bases in between. The CDR3 nucleotides read TGTGCCAGCAGCTTTCTCATGACCTTGAACACTGAAGCTTTCTTT. Translating gives CASSFLMTLNTEAFF.

This clone was seen a single time. The gene calls are TRBV7-8 and TRBJ2-2, with D unclear. The CDR3 length is 14 residues. The V end was cut by 1 base, the J end by 5 bases, with 8 bases between. Germline-derived CDR1 and CDR2 are SGHVS and FQNEAQ. The CDR3 sequence: CASSLEGSTGELFF. The CDR3 region has the DNA TGTGCCAGCAGCTTAGAGGGTAGTACCGGGGAGCTGTTTTTT.

This clone was found once. V usage is TRBV4-2 and J usage is TRBJ2-2; TRBD1 matches 9 bases. The CDR3 runs to 14 residues. CDR1 is LGHNA, CDR2 YNFKEQ, per germline. The junction had 4 bases not matched to a gene; V was cut back by 4 bases and J by 7 bases. CDR3: CASSPGTGHGELFF. In nucleotides, the CDR3 is TGTGCCAGCAGCCCTGGGACAGGGCACGGGGAGCTGTTTTTT.

The V gene is TRBV5-1, the J gene TRBJ2-1; 12 bases align to TRBD2. Germline CDR1 reads SGHRS; CDR2 reads YFSETQ. The CDR3 loop spans 15 amino acids. The junction had 3 bases not matched to a gene; V was cut back by 3 bases and J by 5 bases. Here the CDR3 reads CASSSGLAGNNEQFF. As DNA, the CDR3 is TGCGCCAGCAGCTCCGGACTAGCGGGAAACAATGAGCAGTTCTTC. Combining the CDR3 with reference TRBV5-1 and TRBJ2-1 gives the whole variable domain KAGVTQTPRYLIKTRGQQVTLSCSPISGHRSVSWYQQTPGQGLQFLFEYFSETQRNKGNFPGRFSGRQFSNSRSEMNVSTLELGDSALYLCASSSGLAGNNEQFFGPGTRLTVL.

The rearrangement joins TRBV28 to TRBJ2-7; 7 nucleotides line up with TRBD1. V shed 5 bases, J shed 2 bases, and the junction held 6 bases outside the gene matches. CDR3 size: 14 residues. The germline CDR1 and CDR2 sequences are MDHEN and SYDVKM. CDR3 residues: CASSPQGPPYEQYF. Here the CDR3 DNA reads TGTGCCAGCAGTCCACAGGGGCCTCCCTACGAGCAGTACTTC.

This clone appeared a single time. The gene calls are TRBV2 and TRBJ1-2; 7 nucleotides align to TRBD1. Germline loops: CDR1 SNHLY, CDR2 FYNNEI. The CDR3 contains 16 residues. The V segment lost 3 bases and the J segment 0 bases; nucleotides outside the gene matches: 7. The CDR3 DNA sequence: TGTGCCAGCAGTGATAGGACAGGTTCACCTAACTATGGCTACACCTTC. Translated: CASSDRTGSPNYGYTF.

The chain uses TRBV28 and TRBJ1-4, with D possibly TRBD1 on 6 matching bases. V gave up 4 bases and J gave up 8 bases, with 11 bases separating them. Germline lookup yields CDR1 MDHEN and CDR2 SYDVKM. This CDR3 contains 13 residues. DNA of the CDR3: TGTGCCAGCAGTTCGGGGGCGCGGGAAAAACTGTTTTTT. Translating it yields CASSSGAREKLFF.

J is TRBJ1-2 and V is TRBV6-6; possibly TRBD1 for D (6 bases). CDR1 MNHNY and CDR2 SVGAGI come from the germline V gene (reference sequence). Trimming shortened V by 7 bases and J by 5 bases, and 17 bases separated the two germline ends. This CDR3 spans 14 amino acids. CDR3 amino acids: CASTPPGTSYGYTF. The CDR3 DNA sequence: TGTGCCAGCACCCCTCCCGGGACATCGTATGGCTACACCTTC.

The chain employs TRBV11-2 and TRBJ2-5; 8 nucleotides match TRBD1. With V trimmed by 6 bases and J by 6 bases, 3 bases remained unmatched. CDR3 length: 12 residues. The V gene's germline CDR1 is SGHAT and CDR2 FQNNGV. Here the CDR3 reads CASRDREKTQYF. CDR3 bases: TGTGCCAGCAGGGACAGGGAAAAGACCCAGTACTTC. Full variable domain (remainder filled in from reference TRBV11-2 and TRBJ2-5): EAGVAQSPRYKIIEKRQSVAFWCNPISGHATLYWYQQILGQGPKLLIQFQNNGVVDDSQLPKDRFSAERLKGVDSTLKIQPAKLEDSAVYLCASRDREKTQYFGPGTRLLVL.

The V gene is TRBV28, the J gene TRBJ2-7; D unclear. The CDR3 loop spans 16 amino acids. Trimming removed 1 base at V and 4 bases at J, with 17 bases between. CDR1 and CDR2 (germline): MDHEN, SYDVKM. The DNA for the CDR3 is TGTGCCAGCAGTTTATCGAGCCCGGCTAAAAGGTACGAGCAGTACTTC. Translated, it gives CASSLSSPAKRYEQYF. Based on the CDR3 plus reference TRBV28 and TRBJ2-7, the full variable domain is DVKVTQSSRYLVKRTGEKVFLECVQDMDHENMFWYRQDPGLGLRLIYFSYDVKMKEKGDIPEGYSVSREKKERFSLILESASTNQTSMYLCASSLSSPAKRYEQYFGPGTRLTVT.